This entry features one T cell receptor (beta chain) sequence. Template material for TCR beta VDJ and CDR3 profiling consisted of genomic DNA. Using its own MiXCR run on the reads, TCRdb lists one record per CDR3 protein. The sample yields 310,000 or so distinct CDR3 sequences, 45% to 65% seen once. This entry is derived from a study of CD8+CD57+ T cells in acquired aplastic anemia. The authors sequenced patients whose flow cytometry had shown CD8+CD57+ cell expansion. Between the trimmed V and J ends, which lost 2 bases and 0 bases, there was a span of 2 bases. Germline CDR1 is SNHLY and CDR2 is FYNNEI. The CDR3 runs 13 residues.

This clonotype was sampled from a human donor with aplastic anemia. Sequences were obtained from sorted CD4+, CD8+, or CD8+CD57+ T cells (not recorded which) from PBMCs. The rearrangement links TRBV2 to TRBJ1-5; D is ambiguous. CDR3 in DNA: TGTGCCAGCAGTGAACTTAGCAATCAGCCCCAGCATTTT. Its translation: CASSELSNQPQHF.